These T cell receptor beta chains were read from a single sample in a study of control samples from healthy donors and cancer patients. Generated by immunoSEQ multiplex PCR, the TCRdb table keeps only in-frame clones and is missing some. The sample records about 55,000 clones, 95% to 97% being singletons. The specimen sequenced was blood. Receptor source: a woman in her twenties or thirties in good health. CDR3s include the opening cysteine and the closing phenylalanine or tryptophan. The order of the fields is V gene, D gene, J gene, clone size, CDR3 protein, CDR3 DNA. The D gene is left open where the match is weak. Clone sizes are given selectively: once, few, many, or a class where the clone is expanded.

TRBV19	-	TRBJ2-1	-	CASSRRQGRDFGVNEQFF	TGTGCCAGTAGCAGGCGGCAGGGCCGGGACTTCGGAGTAAATGAGCAGTTCTTC
TRBV24-1	TRBD1	TRBJ2-2	-	CATSVSGGPGELFF	TGTGCCACCAGTGTCTCAGGGGGTCCCGGGGAGCTGTTTTTT
TRBV5-1	-	TRBJ1-1	-	CASSFEGAEAFF	TGCGCCAGCAGCTTTGAGGGGGCTGAAGCTTTCTTT
TRBV27	-	TRBJ1-1	-	CASSLVGVYTEAFF	TGTGCCAGCAGTTTAGTCGGAGTGTACACTGAAGCTTTCTTT
TRBV5-1	-	TRBJ1-6	-	CASSSGRPTNSPLHF	TGCGCCAGCAGCTCGGGACGGCCGACAAATTCACCCCTCCACTTT
TRBV3-1/TRBV3-2	TRBD1	TRBJ2-1	once	CASSPALTGTEFF	TGTGCCAGCAGCCCCGCTTTGACCGGGACAGAGTTCTTC
TRBV12-3/TRBV12-4	-	TRBJ2-5	-	CASSFRRGETQYF	TGTGCCAGCAGTTTTAGGAGGGGGGAGACCCAGTACTTC
TRBV11-2	TRBD2	TRBJ2-3	-	CASSARLAGVGDTQYF	TGTGCCAGCAGCGCGAGACTAGCGGGAGTTGGAGATACGCAGTATTTT
TRBV5-5	-	TRBJ2-7	-	CASSWVTGAYEQYF	TGTGCCAGCAGCTGGGTGACAGGAGCCTACGAGCAGTACTTC
TRBV21-1	-	TRBJ2-7	-	CASSKYSGSAYEQYF	TGTGCCAGCAGCAAATATAGCGGGAGCGCCTACGAGCAGTACTTC
TRBV7-9	-	TRBJ1-1	-	CASSLDQGTEAFF	TGTGCCAGCAGCTTAGACCAAGGGACTGAAGCTTTCTTT
TRBV6-5	-	TRBJ1-3	-	CASRRDSGNTIYF	TGTGCCAGCAGAAGGGACTCTGGAAACACCATATATTTT
TRBV6-1	-	TRBJ1-4	-	CASSERAGNEKLFF	TGTGCCAGCAGTGAGCGGGCGGGTAATGAAAAACTGTTTTTT
TRBV3-1/TRBV3-2	TRBD1	TRBJ1-1	-	CASSRRQGPFRYTEAFF	TGTGCCAGCAGCAGAAGACAGGGGCCCTTTAGGTATACTGAAGCTTTCTTT
TRBV19	TRBD1	TRBJ1-1	-	CASSWDRAVNTEAFF	TGTGCCAGTAGTTGGGACAGGGCAGTGAACACTGAAGCTTTCTTT
TRBV15	-	TRBJ1-2	-	CATSRDSGGPGYTF	TGTGCCACCAGCAGAGATAGCGGGGGGCCCGGCTACACCTTC
TRBV19	-	TRBJ1-1	-	CASNLGGPNTEAFF	TGTGCCAGTAACCTAGGGGGGCCAAACACTGAAGCTTTCTTT
TRBV18	-	TRBJ1-1	once	CASSPYQEGNTEAFF	TGTGCCAGCTCACCGTATCAGGAGGGGAACACTGAAGCTTTCTTT
TRBV19	-	TRBJ2-5	-	CASSIVAGLSKETQYF	TGTGCCAGTAGTATAGTGGCAGGGTTGTCTAAAGAGACCCAGTACTTC
TRBV30	-	TRBJ1-1	-	CAWNRDGLTEAFF	TGTGCCTGGAACAGGGACGGATTGACTGAAGCTTTCTTT
TRBV6-2/TRBV6-3	-	TRBJ2-1	few	CASSYGSSYNEQFF	TGTGCCAGCAGTTACGGGAGCTCCTACAATGAGCAGTTCTTC
TRBV6-5	-	TRBJ1-1	-	CATLRGGATEAFF	TGTGCCACCCTCAGGGGAGGAGCGACTGAAGCTTTCTTT
TRBV5-1	-	TRBJ1-2	-	CASSLSSNYGYTF	TGCGCCAGCAGCTTGTCCAGTAACTATGGCTACACCTTC
TRBV5-1	TRBD1	TRBJ2-3	-	CASSLGGQGVDTQYF	TGCGCCAGCAGCTTGGGAGGTCAGGGGGTAGATACGCAGTATTTT
TRBV6-5	-	TRBJ2-7	-	CASSWSGLGSYEQYF	TGTGCCAGCAGTTGGAGTGGCCTTGGGAGCTACGAGCAGTACTTC
TRBV3-1/TRBV3-2	-	TRBJ2-6	-	CASSQGGGGANVLTF	TGTGCCAGCAGCCAAGGGGGGGGCGGGGCCAACGTCCTGACTTTC
TRBV9	-	TRBJ1-6	-	CASSVGTWGDPNSPLHF	TGTGCCAGCAGCGTAGGTACTTGGGGGGACCCGAATTCACCCCTCCACTTT
TRBV27	-	TRBJ1-1	-	CASSLLIGHQPGTAAAVTLGAFF	TGTGCCAGCAGTTTACTGATTGGGCACCAGCCCGGGACGGCGGCGGCGGTAACACTGGGGGCTTTCTTT
TRBV5-5	-	TRBJ2-5	-	CASSLEVTQYF	TGTGCCAGCAGCTTGGAGGTGACCCAGTACTTC
TRBV24-1	TRBD2	TRBJ2-2	-	CATSDLPSGRAGGTGELFF	TGTGCCACCAGTGATTTGCCTAGCGGGAGGGCCGGAGGTACCGGGGAGCTGTTTTTT
TRBV10-1	-	TRBJ2-3	once	CAGGPGPDDLYTDTQYF	TGCGCCGGGGGGCCGGGACCAGATGACTTATACACAGATACGCAGTATTTT
TRBV3-1/TRBV3-2	-	TRBJ1-2	-	CASSPGQLYGYTF	TGTGCCAGCAGCCCCGGGCAGCTCTATGGCTACACCTTC
TRBV2	TRBD2	TRBJ2-7	-	CASSEALAGLTSQYF	TGTGCCAGCAGTGAAGCGCTAGCGGGATTGACGTCGCAGTACTTC
TRBV3-1/TRBV3-2	-	TRBJ1-3	-	CASSHVGGSGNTIYF	TGTGCCAGCAGCCACGTGGGTGGGTCTGGAAACACCATATATTTT
TRBV11-2	-	TRBJ1-6	-	CASSPSGRETALF	TGTGCCAGCAGCCCTTCTGGCAGGGAGACGGCATTATTT